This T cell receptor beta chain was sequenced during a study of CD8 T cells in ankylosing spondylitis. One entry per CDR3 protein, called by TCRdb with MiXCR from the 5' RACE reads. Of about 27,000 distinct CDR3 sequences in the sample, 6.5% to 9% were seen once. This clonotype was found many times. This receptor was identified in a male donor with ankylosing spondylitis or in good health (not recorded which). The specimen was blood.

In DNA form, the CDR3 reads TGTGCCAGCAGCTCGCCCCTTAGGGCAGATACGCAGTATTTT. Amino acid sequence: CASSSPLRADTQYF. V gene TRBV7-3 combines with J gene TRBJ2-3, with unresolved D. V gave up 4 bases and J gave up 4 bases, with 12 bases separating them. From germline, CDR1 is SGHTA and CDR2 FQGTGA. The CDR3 contains 14 residues.